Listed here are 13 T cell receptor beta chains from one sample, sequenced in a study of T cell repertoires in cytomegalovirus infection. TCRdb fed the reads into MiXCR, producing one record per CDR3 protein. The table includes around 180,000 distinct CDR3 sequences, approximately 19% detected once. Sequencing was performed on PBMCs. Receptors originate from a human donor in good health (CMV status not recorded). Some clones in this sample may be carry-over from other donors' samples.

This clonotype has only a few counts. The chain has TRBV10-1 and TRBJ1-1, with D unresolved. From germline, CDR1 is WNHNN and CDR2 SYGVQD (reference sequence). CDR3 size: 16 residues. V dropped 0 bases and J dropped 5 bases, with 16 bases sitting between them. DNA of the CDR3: TGCGCCAGCAGTGAGTCTGTCAGCAGGCCTAGAACTGAAGCTTTCTTT. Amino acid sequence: CASSESVSRPRTEAFF.

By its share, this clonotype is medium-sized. The CDR3 DNA sequence: TGTGCCAGCAGCCCCTTAGTCATGATGGGCAGAAGGGGTCCTGGAAACACCATATATTTT. Its protein product is CASSPLVMMGRRGPGNTIYF. J is TRBJ1-3 and V is TRBV7-8, with a weak D call TRBD1 (5 bases). The CDR3 totals 20 residues. In germline, CDR1 is SGHVS, CDR2 FQNEAQ. Trimming took 5 bases from V and 2 from J, leaving 28 bases between them.

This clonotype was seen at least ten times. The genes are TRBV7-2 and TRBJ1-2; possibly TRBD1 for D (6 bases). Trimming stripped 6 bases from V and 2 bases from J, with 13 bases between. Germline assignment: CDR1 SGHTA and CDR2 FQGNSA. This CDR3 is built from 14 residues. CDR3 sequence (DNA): TGTGCCAGCAGGAAAACGGACAGAAACTATGGCTACACCTTC. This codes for CASRKTDRNYGYTF.

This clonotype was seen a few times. CDR3 sequence reads: CATRAHQQFF. CDR3 sequence (DNA): TGTGCCACCCGGGCACACCAACAGTTCTTC. V and J are TRBV12-3 or TRBV12-4 and TRBJ2-1, with D unclear. The germline V and J ends were trimmed by 10 bases and 13 bases, with 14 bases remaining between them. The CDR3 spans 10 residues.

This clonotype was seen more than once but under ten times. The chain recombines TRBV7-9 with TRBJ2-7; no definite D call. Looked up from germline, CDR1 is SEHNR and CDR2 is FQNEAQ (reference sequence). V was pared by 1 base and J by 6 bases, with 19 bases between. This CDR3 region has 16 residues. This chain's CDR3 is CASSLGAPVPPSEQYF. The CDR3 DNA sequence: TGTGCCAGCAGCTTAGGGGCGCCGGTGCCGCCTTCCGAGCAGTACTTC.

The CDR3 region is CASSESGAEQYF. The CDR3 nucleotides read TGTGCCAGCAGTGAATCCGGAGCCGAGCAGTACTTC. The V and J genes are TRBV2 and TRBJ2-7; D gene ambiguous. Between the trimmed V and J ends, which lost 2 bases and 6 bases, there was a span of 8 bases. This CDR3 has 12 amino acids. Germline CDR1 reads SNHLY; CDR2 reads FYNNEI.

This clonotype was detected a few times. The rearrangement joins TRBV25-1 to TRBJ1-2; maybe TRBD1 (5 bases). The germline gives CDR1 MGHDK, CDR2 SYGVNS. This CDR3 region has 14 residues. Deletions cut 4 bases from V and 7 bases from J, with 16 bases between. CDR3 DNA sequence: TGTGCCAGCAGTGCCCTCGGGACTCAAGGTGGCTACACCTTC. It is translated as CASSALGTQGGYTF.

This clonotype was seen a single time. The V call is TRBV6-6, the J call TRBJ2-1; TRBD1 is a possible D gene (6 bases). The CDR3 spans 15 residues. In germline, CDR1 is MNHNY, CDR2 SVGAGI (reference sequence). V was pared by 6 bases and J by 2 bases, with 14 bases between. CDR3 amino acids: CASSLGEGAYNEQFF. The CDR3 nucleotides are TGTGCCAGCAGCCTTGGTGAGGGGGCCTACAATGAGCAGTTCTTC.

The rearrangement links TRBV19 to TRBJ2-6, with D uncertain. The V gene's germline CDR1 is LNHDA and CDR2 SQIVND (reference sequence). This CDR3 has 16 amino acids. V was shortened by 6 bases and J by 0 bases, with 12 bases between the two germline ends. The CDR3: CASRSRLTSGANVLTF. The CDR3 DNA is TGTGCCAGTAGGAGTCGACTCACCTCTGGGGCCAACGTCCTGACTTTC.

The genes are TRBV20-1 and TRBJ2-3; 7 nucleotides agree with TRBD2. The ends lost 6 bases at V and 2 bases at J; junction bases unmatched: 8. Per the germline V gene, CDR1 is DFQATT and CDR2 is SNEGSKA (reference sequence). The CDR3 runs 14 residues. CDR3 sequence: CSASGGSTTDTQYF. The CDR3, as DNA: TGCAGTGCCTCGGGGGGTTCTACCACAGATACGCAGTATTTT.

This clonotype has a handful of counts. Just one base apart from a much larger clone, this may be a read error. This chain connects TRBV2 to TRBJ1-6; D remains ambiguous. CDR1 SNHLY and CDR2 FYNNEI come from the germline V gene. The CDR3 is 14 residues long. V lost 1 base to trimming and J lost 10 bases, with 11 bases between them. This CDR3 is CASSEGAAGSPLHF. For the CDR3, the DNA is TGTGCCAGCAGTGAAGGGGCAGCCGGGTCACCCCTCCACTTT.

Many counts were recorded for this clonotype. CDR3 coding DNA: TGTGCCAGCAGCTTAGGCCGGGGTAGATTCTACGAGCAGTACTTC. It translates to CASSLGRGRFYEQYF. The genes are TRBV11-2 and TRBJ2-7; TRBD2 might be the D (5 bases). CDR3 size: 15 residues. Between the trimmed V and J ends, which lost 1 base and 3 bases, there was a span of 13 bases. Germline-derived CDR1 and CDR2 are SGHAT and FQNNGV.

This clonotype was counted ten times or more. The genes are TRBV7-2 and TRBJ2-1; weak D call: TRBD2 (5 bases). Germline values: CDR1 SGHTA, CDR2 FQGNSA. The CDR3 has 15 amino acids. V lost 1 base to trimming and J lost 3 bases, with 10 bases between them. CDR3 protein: CASSLGGSGYNEQFF. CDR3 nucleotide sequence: TGTGCCAGCAGCTTAGGCGGGTCGGGCTACAATGAGCAGTTCTTC.